The clone carrying this T cell receptor (beta chain) has a count of ten or more. The data originate from a study of blood T cell repertoires in COVID-19. Study details: COVID-19 samples from acute and convalescent phases originated in the United States, Italy and Spain.

Clones were sequenced by immunoSEQ multiplex PCR, and TCRdb holds only the in-frame ones, with some missing. The sample contains 60,000 to 90,000 clones, less than 75% of which appear only once. Germline lookup yields CDR1 GTSNPN and CDR2 SVGIG (reference sequence). This CDR3 comprises 12 residues. V lost 1 base and J 4 bases, leaving 7 bases between the germline ends. The receptor was derived from a man in his sixties with acute or convalescent COVID-19. Sequenced material: peripheral blood. The V call is TRBV30, the J call TRBJ1-2; D gene unclear. The CDR3: CAWSAGFYGYTF. The CDR3 bases are TGTGCCTGGAGTGCGGGGTTCTATGGCTACACCTTC.